Below, 7 T cell receptor beta chains from the same sample are listed, as sequenced in a study of blood T cell repertoires in COVID-19. Using immunoSEQ multiplex PCR, the repertoire was profiled, and TCRdb retains in-frame clones only, with some absent. The sample lists approximately 170,000 clones, approximately 86% occurring once. Sequenced input: peripheral blood. The origin of the receptors is a man aged 25-45 years with acute or convalescent COVID-19.

This clone has only one observation. The genes are TRBV5-4 and TRBJ1-4; 7 bases agree with TRBD1. V dropped 1 base and J dropped 8; count of bases not matched to a gene: 11. This CDR3 comprises 16 residues. Germline lookup yields CDR1 SGHNT and CDR2 YYREEE (reference sequence). The CDR3, as DNA: TGTGCCAGCAGCTTGAACAGGGGAGTACGGGAGGAAAAACTGTTTTTT. Amino acids: CASSLNRGVREEKLFF.

This chain links TRBV5-1 with TRBJ1-2, with D possibly being TRBD1 (5 bases). The germline V gene has CDR1 SGHRS and CDR2 YFSETQ. Trimming left V 4 bases short and J 3 bases short, with 10 bases between. CDR3 length: 13 amino acids. The DNA of the CDR3 is TGCGCCAGCAGCATGCTAGGGGACTATGGCTACACCTTC. Residues: CASSMLGDYGYTF.

CDR3 region: CASSLGDRGNNQPQHF. CDR3 in DNA: TGTGCCAGCAGCTTAGGGGACAGGGGAAACAATCAGCCCCAGCATTTT. This chain joins TRBV7-8 and TRBJ1-5; 10 positions match TRBD1. The CDR3 sequence is 16 residues long. After removal of 1 base from V and 3 bases from J, the junction contained 3 bases not matched to a gene. Germline lookup yields CDR1 SGHVS and CDR2 FQNEAQ.

This sequence joins TRBV5-4 and TRBJ2-6; D gene uncertain. The CDR3 extends over 15 amino acids. Trimming took 4 bases from V and 0 from J, leaving 8 bases between them. Germline V gives CDR1 SGHNT, CDR2 YYREEE (reference sequence). In DNA, the CDR3 is TGTGCCAGCAGCCCTTATATCTCTGGGGCCAACGTCCTGACTTTC. This translates into CASSPYISGANVLTF.

The CDR3 protein is CAIRSQEREQYF. In DNA form, the CDR3 reads TGTGCCATCAGAAGTCAGGAACGCGAGCAGTACTTC. V gene TRBV10-3 combines with J gene TRBJ2-7; D is undetermined. Trimming pared 6 bases from V and 6 bases from J, leaving 12 bases between. The CDR3 loop spans 12 amino acids. CDR1 and CDR2 from the germline V gene are ENHRY and SYGVKD.

The chain couples TRBV7-9 to TRBJ2-7; D perhaps matches TRBD1 (5 bases). This CDR3 is built from 16 residues. V shed 1 base and J shed 2 bases, with 15 bases lying between them. Germline V gene lookup returns CDR1 SEHNR and CDR2 FQNEAQ (reference sequence). The DNA for the CDR3 is TGTGCCAGCAGCTTAGTTCTTTTGGACAAGACCTACGAGCAGTACTTC. Protein product: CASSLVLLDKTYEQYF.

The rearrangement uses TRBV5-4 and TRBJ1-1; 10 positions agree with TRBD1. The V gene's germline CDR1 is SGHNT and CDR2 YYREEE (reference sequence). After removal of 2 bases from V and 3 bases from J, the junction contained 4 bases not matched to a gene. The CDR3 covers 15 residues. CDR3 coding DNA: TGTGCCAGCAGCTTTGGTGGACAGGGGGACACTGAAGCTTTCTTT. Residues: CASSFGGQGDTEAFF.